One sample yielded the 18 T cell receptor beta chains listed below, sequenced in a study of cytomegalovirus exposure and HLA in healthy donors. The PCR employed 60 Vbeta primers together with 13 Jbeta primers. Clones were sequenced by immunoSEQ multiplex PCR, and TCRdb holds only the in-frame ones, with some missing. This sample has about 160,000 clones; 70% to 80% occur once, and the top ten carry around 9.8%. Sequencing input: PBMCs. The receptors shown here come from a young man in good health and CMV-seropositive.

V usage is TRBV2 and J usage is TRBJ1-1; 7 bases align to TRBD1. This CDR3 has 15 amino acids. The V segment lost 0 bases and the J segment 0 bases; nucleotides outside the gene matches: 1. CDR1 and CDR2 (germline): SNHLY, FYNNEI. The CDR3 reads CASSEAGQLNTEAFF. CDR3 nucleotide sequence: TGTGCCAGCAGTGAAGCGGGACAGCTGAACACTGAAGCTTTCTTT.

This clone was found a few times. The chain has TRBV30 and TRBJ2-3; D remains unclear. Germline-derived CDR1 and CDR2 are GTSNPN and SVGIG (reference sequence). This CDR3 is built from 14 residues. The V gene lost 3 bases and the J gene lost 0 bases, with 10 bases spanning the gap. CDR3 in DNA: TGTGCCTGGAGGACATCTGGGAGCACAGATACGCAGTATTTT. This sequence encodes CAWRTSGSTDTQYF.

The genes are TRBV6-4 and TRBJ2-1, with D possibly being TRBD1 (6 bases). The CDR3 consists of 14 residues. Germline CDR1 reads MRHNA; CDR2 reads SNTAGT. V lost 0 bases to trimming and J lost 8 bases, with 11 bases between them. DNA of the CDR3: TGTGCCAGCAGTGACTCCCAGGGGACCTATGAGCAGTTCTTC. Translating it yields CASSDSQGTYEQFF.

This clone has a handful of counts. The chain links TRBV7-9 to TRBJ2-2, with 8 bases identical to TRBD2. This CDR3 region has 17 residues. Per germline, CDR1 SEHNR and CDR2 FQNEAQ (reference sequence). V dropped 2 bases and J dropped 5; count of bases not matched to a gene: 10. The CDR3: CASSLPGVAGLTGELFF. CDR3 DNA sequence: TGTGCCAGCAGCTTACCCGGGGTAGCGGGGCTTACCGGGGAGCTGTTTTTT.

This clone was seen only a few times. This chain connects TRBV18 to TRBJ1-2; weak D call: TRBD1 (5 bases). V lost 6 bases and J lost 6, with 23 bases in between. The CDR3 covers 16 residues. Germline V CDR1 and CDR2: KGHSH, LQKENI. The CDR3 spells CASSPQSDRLSNGYTF. DNA of the CDR3: TGTGCCAGCTCCCCTCAATCCGACAGATTATCAAATGGCTACACCTTC.

The chain is built from TRBV5-1 and TRBJ2-3; 7 bases line up with TRBD2. This CDR3 has 16 amino acids. Per germline, CDR1 SGHRS and CDR2 YFSETQ. Unmatched junction bases numbered 8, after V lost 2 bases and J lost 2 bases. CDR3 sequence reads: CASSFGSSGFTDTQYF. For the CDR3, the DNA is TGCGCCAGCAGCTTTGGTTCTAGCGGATTCACAGATACGCAGTATTTT.

V is TRBV2 and J is TRBJ2-2; TRBD2 agrees at 9 bases. Trimming cost V 1 base and J 7 bases; bases outside gene matches: 7. The CDR3 extends over 16 amino acids. Germline lookup yields CDR1 SNHLY and CDR2 FYNNEI. CDR3 residues: CASSEGVAGVFGELFF. The CDR3, as DNA: TGTGCCAGCAGTGAAGGGGTAGCGGGAGTTTTCGGGGAGCTGTTTTTT.

The CDR3 DNA is TGTGCCAGCAGCGACCCCGCAGGGGATGGAAACACCATATATTTT. This translates into CASSDPAGDGNTIYF. The chain employs TRBV9 and TRBJ1-3, with a tentative D call TRBD1 (6 bases). CDR3 size: 15 residues. V gave up 3 bases and J gave up 3 bases, with 13 bases separating them. Germline V gene sequence: CDR1 SGDLS, CDR2 YYNGEE.

V is TRBV10-3 and J is TRBJ2-1; D is possibly TRBD2 (6 bases). Trimming shortened V by 6 bases and J by 9 bases, and 15 bases separated the two germline ends. This CDR3 comprises 13 residues. CDR1 is ENHRY and CDR2 is SYGVKD in the germline V gene. The DNA for the CDR3 is TGTGCCATCAGGGGACTTTCCGAGGGTGAGCAGTTCTTC. Protein sequence: CAIRGLSEGEQFF.

The chain carries TRBV5-8 and TRBJ1-2; 7 nucleotides agree with TRBD1. Trimming at V came to 4 bases and at J to 6 bases, leaving 6 bases not matched to a gene. The length of the CDR3 is 13 residues. The germline V gene encodes CDR1 SGHTS and CDR2 YDEGEE. The CDR3 region has the DNA TGTGCCAGCAGCAATTACAGGGGTGATGGCTACACCTTC. It yields the protein CASSNYRGDGYTF.

This clone was observed a few times. V gene TRBV29-1 combines with J gene TRBJ2-3, with D tentatively TRBD1 (6 bases). Trimming cost V 2 bases and J 4 bases, with 10 bases left between them. The CDR3 runs to 13 residues. Per germline, CDR1 SQVTM and CDR2 ANQGSEA. The CDR3 nucleotides are TGCAGCGTTGAACAACAGGGACCAGATACGCAGTATTTT. Residues: CSVEQQGPDTQYF.

This clone was seen a few times. The CDR3 is CASSSETPLGYMQFF. The CDR3 DNA reads as TGTGCCAGCAGCTCCGAGACCCCCCTAGGCTATATGCAGTTCTTC. The V and J genes are TRBV7-9 and TRBJ2-1; D remains ambiguous. The CDR3 has 15 residues. The V gene lost 4 bases and the J gene lost 12 bases, with 22 bases spanning the gap. Germline CDR1 SEHNR, CDR2 FQNEAQ (reference sequence).

This clone was detected only once. The chain recombines TRBV13 with TRBJ2-1, with 10 nucleotides matching TRBD1. V trimming: 3 bases; J trimming: 3 bases; junction bases outside the gene matches: 5. In germline, CDR1 is PRHDT, CDR2 FYEKMQ (reference sequence). CDR3 size: 16 residues. The DNA for the CDR3 is TGTGCCAGCAGCTTCATGGGGACAGGGGACTACAATGAGCAGTTCTTC. Its protein is CASSFMGTGDYNEQFF.

V gene TRBV19 combines with J gene TRBJ1-1; no clear D. From germline, CDR1 is LNHDA and CDR2 SQIVND (reference sequence). CDR3 size: 12 residues. The ends were cut back, 9 bases at V and 1 base at J, with 9 bases in the middle. CDR3 bases: TGTGCCAGCGGGATTGGGAACACTGAAGCTTTCTTT. Protein product: CASGIGNTEAFF.

This chain joins TRBV5-1 and TRBJ1-5; TRBD1 aligns across 7 bases. CDR1 is SGHRS, CDR2 YFSETQ, per germline. The V gene end was trimmed by 2 bases and the J gene end by 4 bases; junction bases not matched to a gene: 3. The CDR3 sequence is 14 residues long. The chain's CDR3 is CASSFGTENQPQHF. Written as DNA, the CDR3 is TGCGCCAGCAGCTTTGGGACAGAGAATCAGCCCCAGCATTTT.

The chain combines TRBV27 with TRBJ2-4; weak D call: TRBD2 (5 bases). V lost 3 bases, J lost 6 bases, and 12 bases lay in between. The CDR3 has 14 amino acids. The germline gives CDR1 MNHEY, CDR2 SMNVEV (reference sequence). CDR3 sequence (DNA): TGTGCCAGCAGTTTGGGTAGGAGCGGAAACATTCAGTACTTC. It yields the protein CASSLGRSGNIQYF.

In its sample, this clone was seen a few times. In nucleotides, the CDR3 is TGTGCCAGCAGCGAGTCCCCCAGCCGGGATGGCTACACCTTC. This sequence encodes CASSESPSRDGYTF. This rearrangement joins TRBV5-8 to TRBJ1-2; no firm D call. V lost 4 bases, J lost 6 bases, and 16 bases lay in between. This CDR3 is built from 14 residues. Germline V gene lookup returns CDR1 SGHTS and CDR2 YDEGEE.

The chain has TRBV15 and TRBJ1-6; no firm D call. The germline V and J ends were trimmed by 10 bases and 0 bases, with 7 bases remaining between them. Germline CDR1 LNHNV, CDR2 YYDKDF (reference sequence). CDR3 length: 13 amino acids. CDR3 sequence (DNA): TGTGCCATAGGGAGCTCCTATAATTCACCCCTCCACTTT. Protein sequence: CAIGSSYNSPLHF.